Listed below are T cell receptor beta chains from one sample, sequenced in a study of CD8+ T cells in alopecia areata. Libraries were prepared by immunoSEQ multiplex PCR; TCRdb keeps only in-frame clonotypes and omits some of them. The sample holds about 130,000 clones, 49% seen once. Sequenced material: CD8+ T cells sorted from blood, taken at week 0. The receptor set was obtained from a human donor with alopecia areata. Each CDR3 is given with its conserved first and last residue. A D gene is named only where the DNA matches it firmly. Clone size is stated in some rows and not others, as once, few, many or a class when expanded.

D gene	V gene	J gene	clone size	CDR3 DNA	CDR3 protein
TRBD1	TRBV6-5	TRBJ2-7	.	TGTGCCAGCAGGCAAGACGACAGGGCCAAGTACGAGCAGTACTTC	CASRQDDRAKYEQYF
.	TRBV7-9	TRBJ1-1	few	TGTGCCAGCAGCTTTGGTCAGGGACATGCTTTCTTT	CASSFGQGHAFF
TRBD2	TRBV2	TRBJ2-3	.	TGTGCCAGCAGCCGTAGCGGGGCGAGTTGGGGCACAGATACGCAGTATTTT	CASSRSGASWGTDTQYF
.	TRBV6-5	TRBJ2-1	.	TGTGCCAGCAGTTACTCGGGGGGATTCTCCTACAATGAGCAGTTCTTC	CASSYSGGFSYNEQFF
.	TRBV5-4	TRBJ2-6	few	TGTGCCAGCAGCTTGATCTCTGGGGCCAACGTCCTGACTTTC	CASSLISGANVLTF
TRBD1	TRBV13	TRBJ1-2	.	TGTGCCAGCAGCTTGGGACAGGGGGCAGATGGCTACACCTTC	CASSLGQGADGYTF
.	TRBV6-4	TRBJ2-2	few	TGTGCCAGCAGTGACTCGTCCGATCAGCGGAACACCGGGGAGCTGTTTTTT	CASSDSSDQRNTGELFF
.	TRBV23-1	TRBJ1-1	many	TGCGCCAGCAGTCTTAGGGGCTTGGGGGAGAACACTGAAGCTTTCTTT	CASSLRGLGENTEAFF
TRBD1	TRBV25-1	TRBJ2-5	.	TGTGCCAGCAGTGGCCTTGCGGCCAGGGGGCTTTCGGAGACCCAGTACTTC	CASSGLAARGLSETQYF
.	TRBV5-6	TRBJ2-2	few	TGTGCCAGCAGCCCCAACAGGGATACCGGGGAGCTGTTTTTT	CASSPNRDTGELFF
.	TRBV7-8	TRBJ2-7	.	TGTGCCAGCAGCTCAACCTCTAGCGATCTGTCGCCCGAGCAGTACTTC	CASSSTSSDLSPEQYF
.	TRBV7-9	TRBJ1-2	.	TGTGCCAGCAGCTTATCCAGGGAGGGACATGGCTACACCTTC	CASSLSREGHGYTF
.	TRBV7-9	TRBJ2-7	few	TGTGCCAGCAGCTTAGTGGGCGATTCCTACGAGCAGTACTTC	CASSLVGDSYEQYF
.	TRBV6-6	TRBJ2-7	.	TGTGCCAGCAGTTCCCGGGACACCTTATACGAGCAGTACTTC	CASSSRDTLYEQYF
.	TRBV2	TRBJ2-7	.	TGTGCCAGCCGAACTAGATCCAGGGAGCAGTACTTC	CASRTRSREQYF
.	TRBV7-9	TRBJ1-1	few	TGTGCCAGCGGGGTATCGGGCACTGAAGCTTTCTTT	CASGVSGTEAFF
TRBD2	TRBV30	TRBJ2-4	.	TGTGCCTGGATACTGTCTAGCGGGGGGGCGGATAACATTCAGTACTTC	CAWILSSGGADNIQYF
TRBD1	TRBV2	TRBJ1-6	few	TGTGCCAGCATTCTTGCCGGGACAGGGGATTCACCCCTCCACTTT	CASILAGTGDSPLHF
.	TRBV30	TRBJ2-5	.	TGTGCCTGGAGGGCGGATATCCAAGAGACCCAGTACTTC	CAWRADIQETQYF
TRBD1	TRBV5-6	TRBJ2-7	.	TGTGCCAGCAGCTTTGGGACAGGGGCCTACGAGCAGTACTTC	CASSFGTGAYEQYF
.	TRBV2	TRBJ1-5	.	TGTGCCAGCAGCCGAACCGGACAGATTAGCAATCAGCCCCAGCATTTT	CASSRTGQISNQPQHF
.	TRBV13	TRBJ1-2	few	TGTGCCAGCAGCCTCGCAGTGGCAAACTATGGCTACACCTTC	CASSLAVANYGYTF
.	TRBV6-5	TRBJ2-5	few	TGTGCCAGCAGATCCCGGGACTCCCAGTCGGAGACCCAGTACTTC	CASRSRDSQSETQYF
TRBD2	TRBV7-9	TRBJ2-3	.	TGTGCCAGCAGCTTGGGAGGGAATACGCAGTATTTT	CASSLGGNTQYF
.	TRBV5-1	TRBJ2-6	.	TGCGCCAGCAGCTTGGATAGCTCTGGGGCCAACGTCCTGACTTTC	CASSLDSSGANVLTF
TRBD2	TRBV7-8	TRBJ2-5	few	TGTGCCAGCAGACGAACACTAGCGGGGAGGGAGACCCAGTACTTC	CASRRTLAGRETQYF
.	TRBV30	TRBJ1-4	once	TGTGCCTGGAGTCCGGGACTGACGAATGAAAAACTGTTTTTT	CAWSPGLTNEKLFF
.	TRBV11-2	TRBJ2-5	.	TGTGCCAGCAGCTTAGATCGGGGTTTTTCCCGGGTCGAGACCCAGTACTTC	CASSLDRGFSRVETQYF
TRBD2	TRBV5-6	TRBJ2-1	.	TGTGCCAGCAGCAGCCGGGGGGTTGAGCAGTTCTTC	CASSSRGVEQFF
.	TRBV19	TRBJ1-6	few	TGTGCCAGTAGTATCTGGCAGGGGAATTCACCCCTCCACTTT	CASSIWQGNSPLHF
.	TRBV6-5	TRBJ1-5	.	TGTGCCAGCAGTTACGGGGAAGGCAATCAGCCCCAGCATTTT	CASSYGEGNQPQHF
.	TRBV29-1	TRBJ2-1	few	TGCAGCGTTGAAGGAAATGAGCAGTTCTTC	CSVEGNEQFF